Each of the 6 T cell receptor beta chains below was sequenced from the same sample in a study of regulatory T cells in long-lasting Graves disease. Construction of TCR beta libraries relied on iRepertoire HTBI primers and on Arm-PCR targeting CDR3 regions. TCRdb fed the multiplex PCR reads into MiXCR, producing one record per CDR3 protein. The table lists some 400,000 distinct CDR3 sequences, under 15% of them singletons. Time point noted: newly diagnosed GD, antithyroid drugs for less than 3 months. PBMC RNA served as the TCR library source. This same sample was also taken into another study, of T cells in Graves' hyperthyroidism and ophthalmopathy.

Source: peripheral blood mononuclear cells (PBMCs), taken at new diagnosis, from a patient treated with antithyroid drugs. The receptor set was obtained from a woman in her twenties or thirties with Graves disease.

This clonotype was recorded many times. The CDR3 reads CAWKGNSYEQYF. CDR3 in DNA: TGTGCCTGGAAGGGGAACTCCTACGAGCAGTACTTC. The genes are TRBV30 and TRBJ2-7, with a weak D call TRBD1 (5 bases). Trimming shortened V by 4 bases and J by 0 bases, and 7 bases separated the two germline ends. Germline V gives CDR1 GTSNPN, CDR2 SVGIG (reference sequence). The length of the CDR3 is 12 residues. Full variable domain (missing parts from reference TRBV30 and TRBJ2-7): SQTIHQWPATLVQPVGSPLSLECTVEGTSNPNLYWYRQAAGRGLQLLFYSVGIGQISSEVPQNLSASRPQDRQFILSSKKLLLSDSGFYLCAWKGNSYEQYFGPGTRLTVT.

This clonotype was found many times. The rearrangement uses TRBV28 and TRBJ2-2; D is undetermined. The CDR3 is 12 residues long. Germline CDR1 and CDR2: MDHEN and SYDVKM. V was shortened by 10 bases and J by 0 bases, with 6 bases between the two germline ends. The CDR3 region has the DNA TGTGCCACCTCAGCGAACACCGGGGAGCTGTTTTTT. Protein sequence: CATSANTGELFF.

This clonotype was observed a few times. The chain uses TRBV20-1 and TRBJ1-4, with D possibly being TRBD1 (5 bases). Trimming stripped 4 bases from V and 7 bases from J, with 7 bases between. This CDR3 spans 11 amino acids. Germline CDR1 reads DFQATT; CDR2 reads SNEGSKA (reference sequence). The CDR3 loop reads CSATRAEKLFF. As DNA, the CDR3 is TGCAGTGCTACCAGGGCTGAAAAACTGTTTTTT.

This clonotype was detected a few times. The V and J genes are TRBV6-4 and TRBJ2-3; D not certain. The length of the CDR3 is 13 residues. CDR1 is MRHNA, CDR2 SNTAGT, per germline. Between the trimmed V and J ends, which lost 0 bases and 5 bases, there was a span of 6 bases. CDR3 amino acids: CASSDSKGDTQYF. The CDR3 DNA reads as TGTGCCAGCAGTGACTCGAAGGGAGATACGCAGTATTTT.

This clonotype was observed at least ten times. V usage is TRBV18 and J usage is TRBJ1-1; possibly TRBD1 for D (5 bases). The CDR3 length is 14 residues. Germline assignment: CDR1 KGHSH and CDR2 LQKENI. V shed 3 bases and J shed 4 bases, with 12 bases lying between them. The CDR3 sequence: CASSPSGTGTEAFF. The CDR3 region has the DNA TGTGCCAGCTCACCCTCCGGGACGGGCACTGAAGCTTTCTTT.

This clonotype was seen ten or more times. The rearrangement links TRBV7-9 to TRBJ2-5; TRBD2 is a possible D gene (5 bases). The germline V and J ends were trimmed by 5 bases and 5 bases, with 18 bases remaining between them. The CDR3 length is 15 residues. Germline V gene data show CDR1 as SEHNR and CDR2 as FQNEAQ (reference sequence). The CDR3 region is CASSESRGAGETQYF. In DNA, the CDR3 is TGTGCCAGCAGCGAGAGTCGGGGTGCGGGCGAGACCCAGTACTTC. The full variable domain, rest sourced from reference TRBV7-9 and TRBJ2-5, is DTGVSQNPRHKITKRGQNVTFRCDPISEHNRLYWYRQTLGQGPEFLTYFQNEAQLEKSRLLSDRFSAERPKGSFSTLEIQRTEQGDSAMYLCASSESRGAGETQYFGPGTRLLVL.